These 3 T cell receptor beta chains came from one sample sequenced in a study of cytomegalovirus exposure and HLA in healthy donors. PCR used 60 Vbeta primers and 13 Jbeta primers. The data were produced by immunoSEQ multiplex PCR, yet TCRdb's version contains in-frame clones alone and is incomplete. There are fewer than 120,000 clones in the sample; 86% occur only once, and about 1.8% lies in the top ten. The sample was PBMCs. These receptors all come from a man in his forties in good health and CMV-seronegative.

The chain uses TRBV2 and TRBJ1-5; D gene uncertain. Germline V lookup: CDR1 SNHLY, CDR2 FYNNEI. Deletions cut 4 bases from V and 6 bases from J, with 10 bases between. CDR3 size: 13 residues. The CDR3 DNA reads TGTGCCAGCAGTGTCCGGGAGAGTCAGCCCCAGCATTTT. Encoded protein: CASSVRESQPQHF.

The CDR3 nucleotides read TGCAGCGTTGTTACGGACTTAGCCAAAAACATTCAGTACTTC. Protein: CSVVTDLAKNIQYF. This chain connects TRBV29-1 to TRBJ2-4, with D possibly being TRBD2 (5 bases). Per the germline V gene, CDR1 is SQVTM and CDR2 is ANQGSEA. V was trimmed by 4 bases and J by 0 bases, leaving 10 bases between them. The CDR3 is 14 residues long.

This chain uses TRBV11-2 with TRBJ2-1; D remains unclear. This CDR3 is built from 11 residues. V dropped 5 bases and J dropped 7 bases, with 6 bases sitting between them. Per germline, CDR1 SGHAT and CDR2 FQNNGV. The CDR3 DNA sequence: TGTGCCAGCAGCGCCGGTAATGAGCAGTTCTTC. Residues: CASSAGNEQFF.